Below, 12 T cell receptor beta chains from the same sample are listed, as sequenced in a study of shared clonotypes between healthy human individuals (dated by TCRdb to about 2020). The method behind the library was the immunoSEQ multiplex PCR assay. The table comes from immuneACCESS by way of TCRdb, which keeps in-frame sequences with V and J called. Part of the clones is missing from these tables; in studies checked, under half for an unresolved V gene and the rest for unknown reasons. In all, the sample holds about 100,000 clones, and about 66% of those were seen once. Approximately 25% of the sample lies in the top ten. Sequenced sample: memory CD8+ T cells sorted from blood. The sample's cell subset or site label, decoded: CD45RO+ cells pooled with CCR7-negative TemRA cells. Every receptor here comes from a woman in her 30s in good health.

The V gene is TRBV25-1, the J gene TRBJ1-2, with D hard to call. This CDR3 spans 15 amino acids. The V gene's germline CDR1 is MGHDK and CDR2 SYGVNS. The V and J ends lost 4 bases and 7 bases respectively, with 19 bases between them. The CDR3 region is CASSGPDNRYGGYTF. The CDR3 nucleotides are TGTGCCAGCAGTGGCCCTGACAATCGCTATGGTGGCTACACCTTC.

The chain is built from TRBV5-6 and TRBJ2-3, with a weak D call TRBD1 (6 bases). The length of the CDR3 is 15 residues. With 4 bases removed from V and 1 base from J, the gap between germline ends came to 13 bases. Germline V gene sequence: CDR1 SGHDT, CDR2 YYEEEE. CDR3 amino acids: CASSAGTSGTDTQYF. CDR3 coding DNA: TGTGCCAGCAGCGCCGGGACATCAGGCACAGATACGCAGTATTTT. Combining the CDR3 with reference TRBV5-6 and TRBJ2-3 gives the whole variable domain DAGVTQSPTHLIKTRGQQVTLRCSPKSGHDTVSWYQQALGQGPQFIFQYYEEEERQRGNFPDRFSGHQFPNYSSELNVNALLLGDSALYLCASSAGTSGTDTQYFGPGTRLTVL.

The chain employs TRBV4-1 and TRBJ1-5; TRBD1 is a possible D gene (6 bases). The CDR3 has 16 residues. Trimming left V 1 base short and J 10 bases short, with 20 bases between. Germline assignment: CDR1 MGHRA and CDR2 YSYEKL. CDR3 nucleotide sequence: TGCGCCAGCAGCCAAGTTTGGGGGCGGCTCGTGCGACCCCAGCATTTT. Its translation is CASSQVWGRLVRPQHF.

Written as DNA, the CDR3 is TGCGCCAGCAGTGTAGCTCCATACAATGAGCAGTTCTTC. This encodes CASSVAPYNEQFF. This sequence joins TRBV10-2 and TRBJ2-1, with D unclear. CDR1 and CDR2 from the germline V gene are WSHSY and SAAADI. Between the trimmed V and J ends, which lost 4 bases and 4 bases, there was a span of 8 bases. The CDR3 runs to 13 residues.

This clone was counted ten times or more. The gene calls are TRBV6-1 and TRBJ1-1; D perhaps matches TRBD1 (5 bases). Deletions cut 2 bases from V and 1 base from J, with 14 bases between. This CDR3 is 16 amino acids long. Germline CDR1 and CDR2: MNHNS and SASEGT. CDR3 sequence (DNA): TGTGCCAGCAGTGAACCCCCCGGAACAGGGAACACTGAAGCTTTCTTT. Translated: CASSEPPGTGNTEAFF.

This chain connects TRBV6-1 to TRBJ1-2, with TRBD1 matching over 9 bases. This CDR3 is 13 amino acids long. Germline values: CDR1 MNHNS, CDR2 SASEGT. J lost 7 bases, V lost 4 bases, and 4 bases had no gene match. The CDR3 is CASSAGQGSGYTF. In DNA form, the CDR3 reads TGTGCCAGCAGTGCGGGACAGGGTAGTGGCTACACCTTC.

This clone was recorded once. The chain is built from TRBV19 and TRBJ1-2; 7 bases map to TRBD1. This CDR3 spans 16 amino acids. Germline V CDR1 and CDR2: LNHDA, SQIVND (reference sequence). Unmatched junction bases numbered 16, after V lost 10 bases and J lost 2 bases. The CDR3 loop reads CATKEGAGDSNYGYTF. DNA of the CDR3: TGTGCCACTAAAGAGGGCGCTGGGGACAGCAACTATGGCTACACCTTC.

The rearrangement links TRBV10-2 to TRBJ2-2, with 12 bases fitting TRBD2. This CDR3 region has 19 residues. Germline trimming cut 7 bases from V and 0 bases from J; bases unmatched to any gene: 12. Germline CDR1 reads WSHSY; CDR2 reads SAAADI. CDR3 nucleotide sequence: TGCGCCAGCACTTCACCGACTAGCGGGAGCCCATCGAACACCGGGGAGCTGTTTTTT. Translating gives CASTSPTSGSPSNTGELFF.

This clone turned up a few times. The DNA for the CDR3 is TGCAGCGTGCCCCAGGGGGCTGGCACCGGGGAGCTGTTTTTT. This translates into CSVPQGAGTGELFF. V gene TRBV29-1 combines with J gene TRBJ2-2, with 8 bases aligning to TRBD1. Germline values: CDR1 SQVTM, CDR2 ANQGSEA. The CDR3 extends over 14 amino acids. Unmatched junction bases numbered 7, after V lost 6 bases and J lost 4 bases.

The J gene is TRBJ1-5, the V gene TRBV7-3, with D perhaps matching TRBD1 (5 bases). There are 16 residues in the CDR3. Trimming pared 6 bases from V and 6 bases from J, leaving 21 bases between. The germline V gene encodes CDR1 SGHTA and CDR2 FQGTGA. In nucleotides, the CDR3 is TGTGCCAGCAGTCAGGCAGGGACGAGGGAGAGTCAGCCCCAGCATTTT. Amino acids: CASSQAGTRESQPQHF.

As for this clone: The same CDR3 arises from other DNA sequences in this sample as well. The genes are TRBV9 and TRBJ2-5; TRBD2 might be the D (5 bases). Looked up from germline, CDR1 is SGDLS and CDR2 is YYNGEE. V was cut by 0 bases and J by 3 bases, with 9 bases left in between. This CDR3 spans 14 amino acids. This CDR3 is CASSVGGSEETQYF. In DNA form, the CDR3 reads TGTGCCAGCAGCGTAGGTGGTAGCGAAGAGACCCAGTACTTC.

The chain combines TRBV18 with TRBJ1-5; 7 positions agree with TRBD1. Trimming at V came to 5 bases and at J to 7 bases, leaving 11 bases not matched to a gene. This CDR3 is 15 amino acids long. Germline V gene lookup returns CDR1 KGHSH and CDR2 LQKENI. DNA for the CDR3: TGTGCCAGCTCAAAGGGGCCAGGGGGAAACCAGCCCCAGCATTTT. Translated, it gives CASSKGPGGNQPQHF. Combining the CDR3 with reference TRBV18 and TRBJ1-5 gives the whole variable domain NAGVMQNPRHLVRRRGQEARLRCSPMKGHSHVYWYRQLPEEGLKFMVYLQKENIIDESGMPKERFSAEFPKEGPSILRIQQVVRGDSAAYFCASSKGPGGNQPQHFGDGTRLSIL.